Listed below are T cell receptor beta chains from one sample, sequenced in a study of monozygotic twins with inflammatory bowel disease. TCRdb reprocessed the 5' RACE reads, keeping one entry per CDR3 protein, no DNA. The sample table sets out under 150,000 distinct CDR3 sequences. Sample: blood. These receptors all stem from a human donor with ulcerative colitis or Crohn's disease, or a healthy co-twin of an affected twin (not recorded which). The CDR3 runs from the conserved cysteine through the conserved F or W.

j_call v_call cdr3_length cdr3_aa
TRBJ2-5 TRBV11-2 15 CASSLTSSRQETQYF
TRBJ1-2 TRBV5-1 15 CASSLEPQGTYGYTF
TRBJ2-1 TRBV12-3/TRBV12-4 19 CASSPRGLAGRTSRNEQFF
TRBJ1-5 TRBV20-1 18 CSARDRLRGGMSNQPQHF
TRBJ2-7 TRBV7-6 16 CASSQRTAAAAYEQYF
TRBJ2-1 TRBV29-1 17 CSVSVAGGVSSYNEQFF
TRBJ2-7 TRBV20-1 14 CSAVRGDSSYEQYF
TRBJ2-1 TRBV18 13 CASSADRYNKQFF
TRBJ2-7 TRBV20-1 16 CSARAVSGGDYYEQYF
TRBJ2-5 TRBV18 11 CASSSQETQYF
TRBJ1-5 TRBV4-3 16 CASSQEYGTSNQPQHF
TRBJ2-1 TRBV6-5 15 CASSYVGSSYNEQFF
TRBJ2-1 TRBV5-1 15 CASSRWTSSNNEQFF
TRBJ2-1 TRBV20-1 13 CSARARLPKEQFF
TRBJ1-5 TRBV29-1 16 CSVGIIGHGSPQPQHF
TRBJ2-2 TRBV5-5 16 CANSLEEGIGTGELFF
TRBJ1-2 TRBV4-3 14 CASSPRTGYYGYTF
TRBJ2-3 TRBV7-9 14 CASSRDGRTDTQYF
TRBJ2-2 TRBV15 15 CATSRDKEAAGELFF
TRBJ2-7 TRBV13 15 CASSITGISDYEQYF
TRBJ1-2 TRBV5-1 15 CASSLYAGSNYGYTF
TRBJ2-7 TRBV7-2 16 CASSLVKTRGQYEQYF
TRBJ2-5 TRBV5-1 13 CASRSSEQETQYF
TRBJ2-6 TRBV2 17 CASTEWGTGTGANVLTF
TRBJ2-7 TRBV27 14 CASSFTGVSYEQYF
TRBJ1-6 TRBV5-1 18 CASSPGTGGKSYNSPLHF